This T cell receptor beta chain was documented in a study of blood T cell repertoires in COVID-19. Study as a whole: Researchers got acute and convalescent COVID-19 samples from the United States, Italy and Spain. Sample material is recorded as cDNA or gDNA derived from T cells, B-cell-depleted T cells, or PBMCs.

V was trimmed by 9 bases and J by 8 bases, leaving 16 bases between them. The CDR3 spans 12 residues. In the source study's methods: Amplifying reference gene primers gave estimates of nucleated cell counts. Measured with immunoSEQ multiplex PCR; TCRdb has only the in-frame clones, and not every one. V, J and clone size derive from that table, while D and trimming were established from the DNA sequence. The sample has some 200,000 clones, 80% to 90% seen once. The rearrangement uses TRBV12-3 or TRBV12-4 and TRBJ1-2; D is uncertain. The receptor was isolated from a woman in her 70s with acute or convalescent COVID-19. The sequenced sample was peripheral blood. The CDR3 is CASNTRSRGYTF. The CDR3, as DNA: TGTGCCAGTAATACTCGGTCGCGCGGCTACACCTTC.